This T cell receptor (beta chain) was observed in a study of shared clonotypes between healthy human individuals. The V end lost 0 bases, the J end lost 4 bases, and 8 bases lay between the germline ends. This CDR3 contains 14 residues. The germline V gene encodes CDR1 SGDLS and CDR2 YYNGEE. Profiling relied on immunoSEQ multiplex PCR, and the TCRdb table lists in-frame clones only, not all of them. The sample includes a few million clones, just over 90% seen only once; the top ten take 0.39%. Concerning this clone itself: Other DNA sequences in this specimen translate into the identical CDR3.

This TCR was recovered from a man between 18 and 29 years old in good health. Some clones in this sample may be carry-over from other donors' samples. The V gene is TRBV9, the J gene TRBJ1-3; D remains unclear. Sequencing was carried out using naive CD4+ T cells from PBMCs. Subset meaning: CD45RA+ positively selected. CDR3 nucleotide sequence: TGTGCCAGCAGCGTAGGCGCCCCGGGAAACACCATATATTTT. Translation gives CASSVGAPGNTIYF.